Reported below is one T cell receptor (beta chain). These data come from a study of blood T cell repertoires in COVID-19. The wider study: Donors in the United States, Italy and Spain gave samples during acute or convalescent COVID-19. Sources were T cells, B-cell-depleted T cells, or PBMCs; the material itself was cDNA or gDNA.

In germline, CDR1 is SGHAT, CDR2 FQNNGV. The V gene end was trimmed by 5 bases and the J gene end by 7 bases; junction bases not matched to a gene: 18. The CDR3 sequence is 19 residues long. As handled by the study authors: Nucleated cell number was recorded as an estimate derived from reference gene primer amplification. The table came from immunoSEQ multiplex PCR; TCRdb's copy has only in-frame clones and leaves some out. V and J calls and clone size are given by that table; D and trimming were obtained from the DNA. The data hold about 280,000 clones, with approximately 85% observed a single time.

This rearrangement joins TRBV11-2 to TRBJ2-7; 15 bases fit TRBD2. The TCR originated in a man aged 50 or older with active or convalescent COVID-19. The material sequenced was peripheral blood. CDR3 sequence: CASSPGLAGGRPAFGEQYF. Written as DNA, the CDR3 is TGTGCCAGCAGCCCGGGACTAGCGGGAGGCAGACCCGCCTTTGGGGAGCAGTACTTC.